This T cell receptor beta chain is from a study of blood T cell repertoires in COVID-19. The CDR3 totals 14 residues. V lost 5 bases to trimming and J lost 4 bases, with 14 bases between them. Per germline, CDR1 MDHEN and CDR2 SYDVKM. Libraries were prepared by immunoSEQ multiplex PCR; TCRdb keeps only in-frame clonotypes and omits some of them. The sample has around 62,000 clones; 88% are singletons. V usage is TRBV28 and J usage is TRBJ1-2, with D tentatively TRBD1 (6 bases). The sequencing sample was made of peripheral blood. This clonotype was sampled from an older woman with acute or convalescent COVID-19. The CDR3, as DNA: TGTGCCAGCAGTCTCCCGGACAGAACCTATGGCTACACCTTC. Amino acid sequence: CASSLPDRTYGYTF.